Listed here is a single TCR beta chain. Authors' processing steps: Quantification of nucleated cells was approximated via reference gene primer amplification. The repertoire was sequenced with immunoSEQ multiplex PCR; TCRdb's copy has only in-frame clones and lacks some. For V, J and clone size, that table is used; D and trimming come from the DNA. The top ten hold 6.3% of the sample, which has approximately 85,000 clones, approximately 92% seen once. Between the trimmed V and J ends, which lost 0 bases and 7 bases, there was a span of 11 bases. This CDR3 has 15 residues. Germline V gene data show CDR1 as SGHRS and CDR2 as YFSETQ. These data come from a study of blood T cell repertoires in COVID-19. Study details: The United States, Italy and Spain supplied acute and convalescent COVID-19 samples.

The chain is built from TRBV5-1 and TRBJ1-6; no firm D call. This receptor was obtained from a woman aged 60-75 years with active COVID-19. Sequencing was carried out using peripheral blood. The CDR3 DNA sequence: TGCGCCAGCAGCTTGGGAGGTGATTTCAATTCACCCCTCCACTTT. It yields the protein CASSLGGDFNSPLHF.